Sequencing of this T cell receptor (beta chain) was carried out in a study of sequential checkpoint blockade in melanoma. Findings and caveats of the study: In arm A, pretreatment tumor clonality was associated with response. Tumor T-cell fraction and clonality correlated with PD-L1 and CD8+ counts.

Treatment meaning: randomized to nivolumab then ipilimumab (arm A) or the reverse (arm B). This clone was picked up a small number of times. The antigen is unknown. J gave up 7 bases and V 5 bases, and 4 bases lay outside the gene matches. The CDR3 is made up of 14 amino acids. Germline V lookup: CDR1 MNHGY, CDR2 SAAAGT. Only in-frame clones appear in the TCRdb table, and some are missing; sequencing was by immunoSEQ multiplex PCR. The sample has more than 30,000 clones, 32% seen once. The source of this sequence is a human donor with melanoma. The V and J genes are TRBV6-8 and TRBJ1-4; TRBD1 aligns across 10 bases. The sample was tumor tissue (inferred from file names), taken from a patient given nivolumab and ipilimumab in sequence. The CDR3 sequence is CASSEGQGSEKLFF. CDR3 sequence (DNA): TGTGCCAGCAGTGAGGGACAGGGGTCTGAAAAACTGTTTTTT.